The rows below give T cell receptor beta chains drawn from one sample of a study of shared clonotypes between healthy human individuals. Profiled with immunoSEQ multiplex PCR; TCRdb holds only in-frame clones, not every one. The profile shows some 1.4 million clones, 95% to 97% of them singletons. The sample comprised naive CD4+ T cells sorted from blood. These receptor sequences come from a man under 40 in good health. Both conserved end residues are part of each CDR3. Fields, in order: CDR3 length, J gene, D gene, V gene, clone size, CDR3 protein, CDR3 DNA. A D gene is named only where the DNA matches it firmly. Where a row states a size, it is once, few, many or the class of an expanded clone; other rows omit it.

16 | TRBJ1-4 | . | TRBV7-2 | . | CASSLSIVTTNEKLFF | TGTGCCAGCAGCCTGAGTATAGTGACCACTAATGAAAAACTGTTTTTT
16 | TRBJ1-2 | . | TRBV6-5 | . | CASSYSELAVNYGYTF | TGTGCCAGCAGTTACTCAGAACTCGCGGTGAACTATGGCTACACCTTC
15 | TRBJ2-7 | TRBD1 | TRBV9 | . | CASSVGQATPYEQYF | TGTGCCAGCAGCGTCGGACAGGCGACCCCTTACGAGCAGTACTTC
13 | TRBJ2-3 | . | TRBV29-1 | once | CSVVYDRYSAQYF | TGCAGCGTGGTCTACGACAGGTACTCGGCGCAGTATTTT
18 | TRBJ1-3 | TRBD1 | TRBV7-9 | . | CASSLGLLGQSSGNTIYF | TGTGCCAGCAGCTTAGGACTTTTGGGACAGTCCTCTGGAAACACCATATATTTT
15 | TRBJ1-5 | . | TRBV2 | . | CASSWGGTSNQPQHF | TGTGCCAGCAGCTGGGGGGGGACTAGCAATCAGCCCCAGCATTTT
13 | TRBJ2-1 | . | TRBV7-2 | . | CASSSGGPNEQFF | TGTGCCAGCAGCTCAGGGGGGCCCAATGAGCAGTTCTTC
15 | TRBJ1-2 | TRBD1 | TRBV7-9 | few | CASSWDRGGIYGYTF | TGTGCCAGCAGCTGGGACAGAGGGGGCATCTATGGCTACACCTTC
14 | TRBJ1-4 | . | TRBV7-9 | . | CASSNQKTAEKLFF | TGTGCCAGCAGCAACCAAAAGACAGCCGAAAAACTGTTTTTT
15 | TRBJ2-1 | . | TRBV9 | . | CASSPRLASYNEQFF | TGTGCCAGCAGCCCTCGGCTAGCGTCCTACAATGAGCAGTTCTTC
13 | TRBJ2-3 | . | TRBV9 | . | CASRSGSTDTQYF | TGTGCCAGCAGGAGCGGGAGCACAGATACGCAGTATTTT
14 | TRBJ1-2 | . | TRBV5-4 | once | CASSPAAQNYGYTF | TGTGCCAGCAGCCCGGCGGCCCAGAACTATGGCTACACCTTC
13 | TRBJ1-1 | . | TRBV5-1 | few | CASSLDRNTEAFF | TGCGCCAGCAGCTTAGACAGGAACACTGAAGCTTTCTTT
14 | TRBJ2-7 | . | TRBV28 | . | CASTSPGPTYEQYF | TGTGCCAGCACCTCACCAGGGCCAACCTACGAGCAGTACTTC
13 | TRBJ1-1 | . | TRBV18 | . | CASSPTTTVSTFF | TGTGCCAGCTCACCTACGACCACTGTCTCGACTTTCTTT
13 | TRBJ2-5 | TRBD1 | TRBV18 | . | CASSWTGQETQYF | TGTGCCAGCTCATGGACAGGGCAAGAGACCCAGTACTTC
14 | TRBJ2-1 | . | TRBV12-5 | . | CASGPGTRKNEQFF | TGTGCTAGTGGCCCCGGGACACGTAAAAATGAGCAGTTCTTC
15 | TRBJ1-1 | TRBD1 | TRBV19 | . | CASSIDDRGSTEAFF | TGTGCCAGTAGTATCGATGACAGGGGGAGCACTGAAGCTTTCTTT
13 | TRBJ1-5 | TRBD1 | TRBV2 | . | CASRRDRDQPQHF | TGTGCCAGCAGGAGGGACAGGGATCAGCCCCAGCATTTT
14 | TRBJ1-5 | TRBD1 | TRBV6-5 | . | CASSRQGARQPQHF | TGTGCCAGCAGTAGACAGGGGGCTAGGCAGCCCCAGCATTTT
13 | TRBJ2-1 | . | TRBV7-2 | . | CASSSNTYNEQFF | TGTGCCAGCAGCTCCAACACCTACAATGAGCAGTTCTTC
14 | TRBJ2-3 | TRBD2 | TRBV5-4 | . | CASASGIRTDTQYF | TGTGCCTCGGCTAGCGGGATTAGGACAGATACGCAGTATTTT
16 | TRBJ2-7 | TRBD2 | TRBV6-5 | . | CASSYSGLADSYEQYF | TGTGCCAGCAGTTACTCGGGACTAGCGGACTCCTACGAGCAGTACTTC
13 | TRBJ2-7 | . | TRBV6-5 | . | CASSPTTYYEQYF | TGTGCCAGCAGTCCGACGACATACTACGAGCAGTACTTC
13 | TRBJ2-3 | . | TRBV15 | . | CATSTQGTDTQYF | TGTGCCACCAGCACTCAGGGAACAGATACGCAGTATTTT
17 | TRBJ1-1 | . | TRBV13 | . | CASSFGQGRTLNTEAFF | TGTGCCAGCAGCTTCGGGCAGGGGAGAACTTTAAACACTGAAGCTTTCTTT
13 | TRBJ2-5 | . | TRBV19 | . | CATSDSFQETQYF | TGTGCCACCAGCGACAGCTTCCAAGAGACCCAGTACTTC
13 | TRBJ1-1 | . | TRBV7-3 | once | CASSLRRDTEAFF | TGTGCCAGCAGCCTAAGGAGGGACACTGAAGCTTTCTTT
13 | TRBJ2-1 | TRBD2 | TRBV29-1 | . | CSVLGLAGPEQFF | TGCAGCGTTCTCGGACTAGCGGGACCTGAGCAGTTCTTC
15 | TRBJ2-1 | . | TRBV7-2 | . | CASSRRGGSYNEQFF | TGTGCCAGCAGCCGCAGGGGAGGCTCCTACAATGAGCAGTTCTTC
13 | TRBJ2-7 | . | TRBV27 | . | CASSFSQPYEQYF | TGTGCCAGCAGTTTCTCGCAACCCTACGAGCAGTACTTC
12 | TRBJ2-7 | TRBD1 | TRBV7-2 | . | CAIRDRGPEQYF | TGTGCCATACGGGACAGGGGTCCCGAGCAGTACTTC
16 | TRBJ2-7 | . | TRBV27 | . | CASSSSAGIQLYEQYF | TGTGCCAGCAGTTCCTCGGCGGGGATCCAACTATACGAGCAGTACTTC
19 | TRBJ2-2 | TRBD2 | TRBV4-3 | . | CASSQGLLGLAGNTGELFF | TGCGCCAGCAGCCAAGGACTTTTGGGACTAGCGGGTAACACCGGGGAGCTGTTTTTT
14 | TRBJ1-2 | . | TRBV5-1 | . | CASSLDGSVGGYTF | TGCGCCAGCAGCTTGGATGGGTCAGTCGGGGGCTACACCTTC
18 | TRBJ2-1 | TRBD2 | TRBV6-1 | . | CASSEVAPLAGAYNEQFF | TGTGCCAGCAGTGAAGTGGCCCCGCTAGCGGGAGCCTACAATGAGCAGTTCTTC
15 | TRBJ1-1 | . | TRBV6-1 | . | CASSEFGGSGTEAFF | TGTGCCAGCAGTGAATTTGGGGGATCGGGCACTGAAGCTTTCTTT
17 | TRBJ2-7 | . | TRBV5-1 | . | CANSRASRDGSSYEQYF | TGCGCCAACAGCCGAGCGTCCCGGGACGGGAGCTCCTACGAGCAGTACTTC
16 | TRBJ2-1 | . | TRBV21-1 | . | CASSKVDSGRYNEQFF | TGTGCCAGCAGCAAAGTGGATAGCGGGAGGTACAATGAGCAGTTCTTC
19 | TRBJ2-1 | . | TRBV21-1 | . | CASSSKQGLAGSSYNEQFF | TGTGCCAGCAGCTCGAAACAGGGACTAGCGGGGAGCTCCTACAATGAGCAGTTCTTC
14 | TRBJ2-5 | . | TRBV5-8 | . | CASSLEWGEETQYF | TGTGCCAGCAGCTTGGAATGGGGGGAAGAGACCCAGTACTTC
14 | TRBJ1-2 | . | TRBV28 | . | CASSWGQENYGYTF | TGTGCCAGCAGTTGGGGCCAGGAGAACTATGGCTACACCTTC
12 | TRBJ2-3 | . | TRBV15 | . | CATSREPDTQYF | TGTGCCACCAGCAGAGAGCCAGATACGCAGTATTTT
20 | TRBJ2-1 | . | TRBV10-3 | . | CAISESRGWVGQGLYNEQFF | TGTGCCATCAGTGAGTCGAGAGGTTGGGTTGGGCAGGGACTTTACAATGAGCAGTTCTTC
14 | TRBJ1-5 | . | TRBV19 | . | CATRWGLGNQPQHF | TGTGCCACCCGGTGGGGCTTGGGAAATCAGCCCCAGCATTTT
18 | TRBJ1-5 | TRBD1 | TRBV28 | . | CASSLYAAGGNSNQPQHF | TGTGCCAGCAGTTTATATGCCGCAGGGGGTAATAGCAATCAGCCCCAGCATTTT
15 | TRBJ1-2 | . | TRBV6-5 | . | CASRPPGHSTYGYTF | TGTGCCAGCAGGCCCCCGGGACATTCGACTTATGGCTACACCTTC
16 | TRBJ1-1 | TRBD1 | TRBV7-8 | . | CASRLRRTGANTEAFF | TGTGCCAGCAGGCTTAGACGGACAGGGGCGAACACTGAAGCTTTCTTT
11 | TRBJ2-3 | . | TRBV2 | once | CASTYTDTQYF | TGTGCCAGCACATACACAGATACGCAGTATTTT
15 | TRBJ2-7 | TRBD2 | TRBV11-2 | . | CASSRGLAAMSEQYF | TGTGCCAGCAGCCGAGGACTAGCGGCGATGAGCGAGCAGTACTTC
14 | TRBJ1-2 | . | TRBV7-8 | . | CASSLISLVYGYTF | TGTGCCAGCAGCTTAATATCCCTAGTCTATGGCTACACCTTC
15 | TRBJ2-6 | TRBD1 | TRBV5-1 | . | CASSVQGAGANVLTF | TGCGCCAGCAGCGTACAGGGGGCTGGGGCCAACGTCCTGACTTTC
15 | TRBJ1-5 | . | TRBV6-5 | . | CASRSGGGGDQPQHF | TGTGCCAGCAGATCGGGGGGGGGAGGCGATCAGCCCCAGCATTTT
15 | TRBJ2-7 | TRBD2 | TRBV27 | . | CASRKNPGLAYEQYF | TGTGCCAGCAGGAAAAATCCGGGACTAGCCTACGAGCAGTACTTC
16 | TRBJ2-7 | TRBD2 | TRBV11-2 | . | CASSRTGGSRLWEQYF | TGTGCCAGCAGCCGTACGGGCGGGAGTCGATTGTGGGAGCAGTACTTC
14 | TRBJ1-4 | . | TRBV5-1 | . | CASRITGTNEKLFF | TGCGCCAGTCGAATAACAGGGACTAACGAAAAACTGTTTTTT
16 | TRBJ2-3 | . | TRBV7-3 | . | CASSLTASVSKDTQYF | TGTGCCAGCAGCTTAACCGCGTCTGTCTCGAAAGATACGCAGTATTTT
18 | TRBJ1-5 | . | TRBV15 | . | CATSRDIQVEYSNQPQHF | TGTGCCACCAGCAGAGACATACAGGTAGAGTACTCCAATCAGCCCCAGCATTTT
11 | TRBJ2-1 | . | TRBV6-1 | . | CASPSWDEQFF | TGTGCCAGCCCATCCTGGGATGAGCAGTTCTTC